Sequencing of this TCR beta chain was carried out in a study of Graves' ophthalmopathy and Graves' hyperthyroidism (dated by TCRdb to about 2018). As for the study more broadly: Stable hyperthyroidism was defined as no progression to ophthalmopathy within 18 months of follow-up. Following sample collection, hyperthyroidism patients were given methimazole at a starting dose of 30 mg daily, and ophthalmopathy patients were given high-dose intravenous methylprednisolone. In total, approximately 130 blood samples were TCR-sequenced: around 42 ophthalmopathy, roughly 77 hyperthyroidism and some 17 hyperthyroidism-to-ophthalmopathy patients. In five or six hyperthyroidism patients, the T-cell repertoires found in thyroid tissue were compared with those found in blood. A discovery set of 95 to 100 patients (around 40 ophthalmopathy, 55 to 60 stable hyperthyroidism) was enrolled to explore V-J signatures distinguishing ophthalmopathy from hyperthyroidism. For independent validation, a separate cohort was made up of 18 hyperthyroidism patients plus 17 patients who later progressed from hyperthyroidism to ophthalmopathy. TCR beta repertoire signatures were used to distinguish Graves' ophthalmopathy from Graves' hyperthyroidism and to predict progression to ophthalmopathy. The paper's findings and limits, for the study overall: In cross-validation, the 13-signature model distinguished ophthalmopathy from stable hyperthyroidism with approximately 88% sensitivity and approximately 81% specificity, and in the test set the corresponding values were roughly 78% and 74%. Most of the expanded thyroid clonotypes with a frequency above 0.001 were also detected in blood, and it was suggested that the thyroid immune response may be reflected by blood repertoires. Sample size was not statistically predetermined, and group allocation was not concealed from the investigators. In validation, the model predicted ophthalmopathy progression with nearly 71% sensitivity and about 77% specificity; 12 predicted patients were CT-confirmed with GO in a median of about 6.1 months.

V loses 6 bases, J loses 1 base, and the germline ends lie 15 bases apart. Including cysteine and phenylalanine, the CDR3 has 15 amino acids. CDR3 DNA is the only sequence kept; it has 45 bases, read in frame from the first base. Patients with hyperthyroidism were aged 18 to 65 years, had been newly diagnosed, and had a disease duration of less than 2 months. Patients with other autoimmune diseases, uncontrolled infections, pregnancy or lactation were excluded from the study. Diagnosis was based on clinical symptoms, serum thyroxine, TRAb, thyroid ultrasound and orbital computed tomography. Total RNA was extracted using Trizol reagent, and RNA quality was checked on an Agilent 2100 Bioanalyzer. TCR beta CDR3 regions were amplified from RNA transcripts for repertoire sequencing. HTBI primers and the Qiagen OneStep RT-PCR kit were used in a first-round RT-PCR, which was followed by a second-round multiplex PCR, size selection and purification. Libraries were sequenced paired-end with 100 bp reads on an Illumina HiSeq2000. For the original study's pipeline: SOAPnuke was used for read processing, and reads with adapters, uncalled bases, a mean Phred below 15, or no exact constant-primer or identifier match were discarded. COPE v1.2.5 was used to merge high-quality paired reads. Clonotypes were defined as unique nucleotide sequences and were aligned to IMGT TRB V, D and J references using MiTCR v1.1. Only V-J combinations with frequency above 0.0001 were analysed, covering 99.2% of repertoires. For each V-J combination, a TCR clonal expansion and chaos score was defined as F50 clonal expansion divided by the chaos observed in the TCRdist matrix. Welch's t-statistics and random forest were used to reduce features to about a dozen V-J combinations, which were fed into a naive Bayes classifier. Thyroid-blood repertoire similarity was quantified with the Morisita-Horn index. TCRdb reworked the public reads: Q25 trimming with fastp, MiXCR clone assembly, productive beta chains retained. For every CDR3 protein sequence, its rows merge into one entry that carries the most common genes and DNA. The V and J calls and clone size come from TCRdb's table, not from the authors' own analysis. The sample yields around 1,200,000 distinct CDR3 sequences; about 40% were counted once. The ten top clones hold more than 9.5% of the sample.

This clonotype was detected a few times. This receptor's antigen is unknown. Base quality data are lacking; no much larger clone is found one base away. The sample taken for sequencing was peripheral blood or thyroid tissue (not recorded which). The sequence joins TRBV12-3 or TRBV12-4 to TRBJ1-1; tentative D gene TRBD1, with 6 bases matching. This clonotype was sampled from an adult man with Graves' hyperthyroidism. The DNA sequence is TGTGCCAGCAGCTCTACTACAGGGTGGAACACTGAAGCTTTCTTT. It codes for CASSSTTGWNTEAFF.